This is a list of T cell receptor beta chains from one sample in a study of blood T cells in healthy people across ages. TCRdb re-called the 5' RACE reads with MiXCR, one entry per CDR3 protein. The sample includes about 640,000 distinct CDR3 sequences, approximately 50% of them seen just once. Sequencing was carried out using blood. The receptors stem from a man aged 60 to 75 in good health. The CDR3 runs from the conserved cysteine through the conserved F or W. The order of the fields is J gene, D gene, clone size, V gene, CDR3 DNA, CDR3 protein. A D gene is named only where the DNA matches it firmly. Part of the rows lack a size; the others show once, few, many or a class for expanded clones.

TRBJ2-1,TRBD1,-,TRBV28,TGTGCCAGCAGGGCAGGGGGTCCGACGGGGCAGTTCTTC,CASRAGGPTGQFF
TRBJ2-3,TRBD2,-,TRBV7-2,TGTGCCAGCAGCTTAAGCGGGGGAACTAGCACAGATACGCAGTATTTT,CASSLSGGTSTDTQYF
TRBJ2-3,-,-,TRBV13,TGTGCCAGCAGCTTAGGACTTTCTCCAGCGCAGTATTTT,CASSLGLSPAQYF
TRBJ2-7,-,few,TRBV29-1,TGCAGCGTTGAAGATCTACGCGGGGATAACTACGAGCAGTACTTC,CSVEDLRGDNYEQYF
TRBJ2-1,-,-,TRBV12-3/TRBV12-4,TGTGCCAGCAGTTTAGCGGAGTTGGTTGCTTACAATGAGCAGTTCTTC,CASSLAELVAYNEQFF
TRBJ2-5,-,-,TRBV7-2,TGTGCCAGCAGCTTAGGAGGGGGGGGGCAAGAGACCCAGTACTTC,CASSLGGGGQETQYF
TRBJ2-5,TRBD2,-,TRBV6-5,TGTGCCAGCACCCCAAGACTAGCGGGGGGCCTGGAGACCCAGTACTTC,CASTPRLAGGLETQYF
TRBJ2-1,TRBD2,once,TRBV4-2,TGTGCCAGCAGCCCACAACTAGCGGGGGACTACCTATACAATGAGCAGTTCTTC,CASSPQLAGDYLYNEQFF
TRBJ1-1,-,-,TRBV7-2,-,CASSFGPGNRNTEAFF
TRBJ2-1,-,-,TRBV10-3,TGTGCCATCAGGGGGGGAGTAGGAACTTACAATGAGCAGTTCTTC,CAIRGGVGTYNEQFF
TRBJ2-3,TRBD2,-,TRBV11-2,TGTGCCAGCAGCTTGGAAACTAGCGGGGGGTTCCGCCTTGGGCAGTATTTT,CASSLETSGGFRLGQYF
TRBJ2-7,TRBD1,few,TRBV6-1,TGTGCCAGCAGTCAGGGCCTTGGGGGACAGATCTACGAGCAGTACTTC,CASSQGLGGQIYEQYF
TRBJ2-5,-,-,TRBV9,TGTGCCAGCAGCGTAGACGAAGGAGCGGTTCAAGAGACCCAGTACTTC,CASSVDEGAVQETQYF